The 23 T cell receptor beta chains below come from one sample, sequenced in a study of human T cells and chemical hapten exposure. The template was total RNA from unfractionated whole blood. TCRdb used MiXCR to reprocess the 5' RACE reads, holding one entry per CDR3 protein. The data hold 95,000 to 120,000 distinct CDR3 sequences, with around a fifth observed a single time. These TCRs come from a human donor in good health.

Written as DNA, the CDR3 is TGCAGTGCTAGACTTAGCGGGAGGGCCGAGGGGACGCAGTATTTT. Encoded protein: CSARLSGRAEGTQYF. V gene TRBV20-1 combines with J gene TRBJ2-3, with 11 bases identical to TRBD2. The CDR3 sequence is 15 residues long. The J segment lost 9 bases and the V segment lost 2 bases, leaving 10 bases of the junction unmatched. CDR1 and CDR2 from the germline V gene are DFQATT and SNEGSKA (reference sequence).

The chain links TRBV20-1 to TRBJ1-5; 8 bases are shared with TRBD1. The CDR3 is made up of 15 amino acids. CDR1 DFQATT and CDR2 SNEGSKA come from the germline V gene (reference sequence). V dropped 3 bases and J dropped 3; count of bases not matched to a gene: 7. CDR3 region: CSARKQGVNNQPQHF. Written as DNA, the CDR3 is TGCAGTGCTAGGAAACAGGGGGTAAACAATCAGCCCCAGCATTTT.

J is TRBJ1-5 and V is TRBV30; D gene unclear. The ends were cut back, 0 bases at V and 0 bases at J, with 6 bases in the middle. The CDR3 has 14 amino acids. Germline V gene sequence: CDR1 GTSNPN, CDR2 SVGIG (reference sequence). CDR3 sequence reads: CAWSVGYSNQPQHF. Here the CDR3 DNA reads TGTGCCTGGAGTGTAGGGTATAGCAATCAGCCCCAGCATTTT.

This clonotype was counted only a few times. CDR3 DNA: TGCAGTGCGCCCGGGACAGGGGGCTGGCAGCCCCAGCATTTT. Its translation is CSAPGTGGWQPQHF. The chain couples TRBV20-1 to TRBJ1-5; 12 positions agree with TRBD1. The CDR3 totals 14 residues. Trimming at V came to 6 bases and at J to 7 bases, leaving 7 bases not matched to a gene. Germline V gene data show CDR1 as DFQATT and CDR2 as SNEGSKA (reference sequence).

The J gene is TRBJ2-3, the V gene TRBV28; 10 bases match TRBD1. The V and J ends lost 3 bases and 0 bases, in that order; junction bases with no gene match: 3. The germline V gene encodes CDR1 MDHEN and CDR2 SYDVKM. The CDR3 sequence is 16 residues long. CDR3 residues: CASSLDRGISTDTQYF. CDR3 nucleotides: TGTGCCAGCAGTTTGGACAGGGGGATTAGCACAGATACGCAGTATTTT.

V and J are TRBV6-5 and TRBJ2-2; 7 bases match TRBD1. With 0 bases clipped from V and 6 bases from J, the junction kept 7 bases outside the gene matches. The CDR3 totals 16 residues. The germline CDR1 and CDR2 sequences are MNHEY and SVGAGI. DNA of the CDR3: TGTGCCAGCAGTTACTCGCTGACAGGGTATCCCGGGGAGCTGTTTTTT. This codes for CASSYSLTGYPGELFF.

This clonotype was detected a few times. The rearrangement joins TRBV29-1 to TRBJ1-4; no clear D. Trimming took off 4 bases at V and 2 bases at J, with 8 bases between the two ends. CDR1 is SQVTM and CDR2 is ANQGSEA in the germline V gene. The CDR3 has 13 residues. The CDR3 spells CSVGGNTNEKLFF. Written as DNA, the CDR3 is TGCAGCGTTGGCGGTAATACTAATGAAAAACTGTTTTTT.

This clonotype was observed a few times. The chain links TRBV4-1 to TRBJ2-1; 13 bases line up with TRBD2. CDR1 MGHRA and CDR2 YSYEKL come from the germline V gene. The CDR3 length is 16 residues. J lost 12 bases, V lost 4 bases, and 12 bases had no gene match. DNA of the CDR3: TGCGCCAGCAGCCCTGGGACTAGCGGGACAGGGTTCGGGCAGTTCTTC. The encoded protein is CASSPGTSGTGFGQFF.

This clonotype showed up just a few times. The chain employs TRBV29-1 and TRBJ2-7; the match to TRBD2 covers 9 bases. Germline assignment: CDR1 SQVTM and CDR2 ANQGSEA. The CDR3 is made up of 13 amino acids. The V segment lost 4 bases and the J segment 5 bases; nucleotides outside the gene matches: 6. The CDR3 DNA reads TGCAGCGTTGCTTGGCGGGAGGGCCACGAGCAGTACTTC. It specifies CSVAWREGHEQYF.

In this sample, this clonotype turned up a few times. The chain is built from TRBV7-2 and TRBJ2-1, with D perhaps matching TRBD2 (5 bases). Germline-derived CDR1 and CDR2 are SGHTA and FQGNSA. This CDR3 is built from 15 residues. V was shortened by 3 bases and J by 4 bases, with 13 bases between the two germline ends. CDR3 sequence (DNA): TGTGCCAGCAGCTTTCCGAGCGGAGGATACAATGAGCAGTTCTTC. Amino acids: CASSFPSGGYNEQFF.

CDR3 residues: CSVESRPLAGGWCGQYF. The CDR3 DNA reads as TGCAGCGTTGAAAGCCGACCCTTAGCGGGAGGTTGGTGCGGGCAGTACTTC. The chain uses TRBV29-1 and TRBJ2-7, with 10 bases aligning to TRBD2. Germline lookup yields CDR1 SQVTM and CDR2 ANQGSEA. V was clipped by 2 bases and J by 9 bases; unmatched bases: 19. CDR3 length: 17 residues.

This clonotype was found a few times. V is TRBV2 and J is TRBJ1-3, with D possibly being TRBD1 (6 bases). The V gene's germline CDR1 is SNHLY and CDR2 FYNNEI. This CDR3 is 15 amino acids long. V was pared by 9 bases and J by 2 bases, with 17 bases between. In DNA form, the CDR3 reads TGTGCCAGTAAAAAAGAACAGGGCACTGGAAACACCATATATTTT. Protein: CASKKEQGTGNTIYF.

This clonotype was recorded a few times. This sequence joins TRBV27 and TRBJ2-1; D is perhaps TRBD2 (5 bases). The CDR3 length is 16 residues. Germline V gene sequence: CDR1 MNHEY, CDR2 SMNVEV (reference sequence). The V and J ends lost 0 bases and 6 bases respectively, with 15 bases between them. This CDR3 is CASSLSPMGSFNEQFF. CDR3 in DNA: TGTGCCAGCAGTTTATCCCCTATGGGGAGTTTCAATGAGCAGTTCTTC.

This clonotype is medium-sized by share. The CDR3 protein is CASSPPRQRGEQFF. Written as DNA, the CDR3 is TGTGCCAGCAGTCCCCCGCGACAGAGGGGTGAGCAGTTCTTC. The rearrangement joins TRBV27 to TRBJ2-1; tentatively, D is TRBD1 or TRBD2 (5 bases each). V was clipped by 5 bases and J by 9 bases, with 17 bases between them. This CDR3 region has 14 residues. Germline values: CDR1 MNHEY, CDR2 SMNVEV (reference sequence).

This clonotype was detected only a few times. CDR3 in amino acids: CASSQELAATYEQYF. The CDR3 DNA reads as TGTGCCAGCAGTCAGGAACTAGCGGCTACCTACGAGCAGTACTTC. This chain links TRBV5-4 with TRBJ2-7, with 8 positions matching TRBD2. The length of the CDR3 is 15 residues. After removal of 5 bases from V and 2 bases from J, the junction contained 9 bases not matched to a gene. Germline V gives CDR1 SGHNT, CDR2 YYREEE (reference sequence).

V usage is TRBV7-9 and J usage is TRBJ1-1; 9 positions match TRBD1. CDR3 length: 15 amino acids. The V and J ends lost 5 bases and 5 bases, in that order; junction bases with no gene match: 9. Per the germline V gene, CDR1 is SEHNR and CDR2 is FQNEAQ (reference sequence). The CDR3 DNA reads TGTGCCAGCAGCAGTACCGGGACAGGGTGGACTGAAGCTTTCTTT. Protein sequence: CASSSTGTGWTEAFF. Filled out from reference TRBV7-9 and TRBJ1-1, the complete variable domain reads DTGVSQNPRHKITKRGQNVTFRCDPISEHNRLYWYRQTLGQGPEFLTYFQNEAQLEKSRLLSDRFSAERPKGSFSTLEIQRTEQGDSAMYLCASSSTGTGWTEAFFGQGTRLTVV.

The chain uses TRBV9 and TRBJ2-1; 14 nucleotides match TRBD2. V lost 0 bases, J lost 9 bases, and 5 bases stayed unmatched. The CDR3 has 16 amino acids. Germline loops: CDR1 SGDLS, CDR2 YYNGEE. CDR3 in amino acids: CASSVVGTSGRTEQFF. CDR3 nucleotide sequence: TGTGCCAGCAGCGTAGTCGGGACTAGCGGGAGAACTGAGCAGTTCTTC.

This clonotype was detected only a few times. The genes are TRBV7-6 and TRBJ2-1; 9 bases are a match to TRBD2. This CDR3 spans 16 amino acids. After removal of 1 base from V and 4 bases from J, the junction contained 5 bases not matched to a gene. CDR1 SGHVS and CDR2 FNYEAQ come from the germline V gene. The CDR3 DNA is TGTGCCAGCAGCTTAGTCGGGACTAGCAGGTACAATGAGCAGTTCTTC. It specifies CASSLVGTSRYNEQFF.

J is TRBJ1-5 and V is TRBV6-5; D unresolved. The CDR3 has 14 amino acids. Trimming took 6 bases from V and 2 from J, leaving 11 bases between them. CDR1 and CDR2 (germline): MNHEY, SVGAGI. CDR3 sequence reads: CASSSGVGNQPQHF. Written as DNA, the CDR3 is TGTGCCAGCAGCTCTGGGGTTGGCAATCAGCCCCAGCATTTT.

V gene TRBV7-9 combines with J gene TRBJ2-3, with a weak D call TRBD2 (5 bases). V was trimmed by 2 bases and J by 2 bases, leaving 14 bases between them. CDR1 and CDR2 (germline): SEHNR, FQNEAQ (reference sequence). CDR3 size: 16 residues. Written as DNA, the CDR3 is TGTGCCAGCAGCTTAACTAGGAGGCCAGTCACAGATACGCAGTATTTT. It codes for CASSLTRRPVTDTQYF.

V is TRBV15 and J is TRBJ1-6; weak D call: TRBD1 (6 bases). This CDR3 has 15 residues. Germline loops: CDR1 LNHNV, CDR2 YYDKDF (reference sequence). With 0 bases removed from V and 13 bases from J, the gap between germline ends came to 16 bases. CDR3 nucleotide sequence: TGTGCCACCAGCAGAGATAGTAGCAGGGGAGACCCCCTCCACTTT. This encodes CATSRDSSRGDPLHF.

The chain links TRBV7-9 to TRBJ2-2; 12 bases match TRBD2. Germline V gene sequence: CDR1 SEHNR, CDR2 FQNEAQ (reference sequence). The CDR3 covers 18 residues. Losses at the gene ends were 2 bases for V and 4 bases for J; bases not matched to a gene: 8. The CDR3 coding sequence is TGTGCCAGCAGCTTACCGACTAGCGGGAGATCGAGCACCGGGGAGCTGTTTTTT. Translation gives CASSLPTSGRSSTGELFF.

The chain has TRBV11-2 and TRBJ2-7; D remains unclear. The V end lost 0 bases, the J end lost 2 bases, and 8 bases lay between the germline ends. CDR1 SGHAT and CDR2 FQNNGV come from the germline V gene. CDR3 length: 14 residues. The CDR3 nucleotides are TGTGCCAGCAGCTTAGATCTAGGGCCCTACGAGCAGTACTTC. Amino acids: CASSLDLGPYEQYF.